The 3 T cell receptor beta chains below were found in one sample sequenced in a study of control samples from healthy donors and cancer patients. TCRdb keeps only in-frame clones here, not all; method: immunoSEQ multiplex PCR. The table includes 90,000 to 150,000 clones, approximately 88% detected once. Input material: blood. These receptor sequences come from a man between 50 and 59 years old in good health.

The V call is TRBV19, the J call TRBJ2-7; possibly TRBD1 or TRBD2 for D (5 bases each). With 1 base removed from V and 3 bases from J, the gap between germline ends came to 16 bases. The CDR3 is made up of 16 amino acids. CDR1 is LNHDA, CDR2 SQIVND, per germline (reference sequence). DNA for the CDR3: TGTGCCAGTAGTATAGGGGGACGGCGGCCACTCTACGAGCAGTACTTC. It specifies CASSIGGRRPLYEQYF.

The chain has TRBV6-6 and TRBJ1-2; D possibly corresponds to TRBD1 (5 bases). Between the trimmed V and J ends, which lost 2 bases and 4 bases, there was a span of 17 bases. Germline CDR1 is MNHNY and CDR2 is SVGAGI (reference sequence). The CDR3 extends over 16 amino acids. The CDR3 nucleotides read TGTGCCAGCAGTTACCGGGGGGGGAAGGAAGGCTATGGCTACACCTTC. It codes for CASSYRGGKEGYGYTF.

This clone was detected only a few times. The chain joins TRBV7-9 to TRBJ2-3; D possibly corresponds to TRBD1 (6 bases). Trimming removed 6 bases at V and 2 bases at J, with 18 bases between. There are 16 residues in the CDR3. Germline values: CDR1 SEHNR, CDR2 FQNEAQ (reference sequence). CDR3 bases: TGTGCCAGCAGGCCCCCTGACAGGCTTAACACAGATACGCAGTATTTT. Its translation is CASRPPDRLNTDTQYF.